This entry concerns a single TCR beta chain. The antigen remains undetermined. PCR employed 60 Vbeta and 13 Jbeta primers. TCRdb's table, derived via immunoSEQ multiplex PCR, lists solely in-frame clones and lacks some. The sample has under 110,000 clones; 71% are singletons. This sample is part of a study of cytomegalovirus exposure and HLA in healthy donors. Study-level findings and limits: Later on, a genetic analysis was performed. It linked a missense variant in DCLRE1C with V- and J-gene trimming of TCR beta. An analysis done earlier found most TCR beta V segments productive about 87% or about 30% of the time.

Trimming left V 5 bases short and J 5 bases short, with 9 bases between. The CDR3 is 12 residues long. Germline-derived CDR1 and CDR2 are SGHNT and YENEEA. The material sequenced was PBMCs. This chain uses TRBV11-3 with TRBJ2-5; possibly TRBD2 for D (5 bases). The TCR originated in a female donor in good health and CMV-seronegative. The CDR3 DNA reads as TGTGCCAGCAGCGGGAGATTGGAGACCCAGTACTTC. It translates to CASSGRLETQYF.